This TCR beta chain was identified in a study of T cells in Graves' hyperthyroidism and ophthalmopathy. CDR1 and CDR2 (germline): SGHTA, FQGTGA. The CDR3 contains 14 residues. Trimming shortened V by 1 base and J by 4 bases, and 10 bases separated the two germline ends. TCR beta CDR3 sequences were amplified from RNA transcripts. Primed by the HTBI set, a first-round RT-PCR was run on the TCR CDR3. TCRdb recomputed calls from the multiplex PCR reads with MiXCR, one row per CDR3 protein. The sample yields around 660,000 distinct CDR3 sequences, 45% seen once. This clonotype was counted ten times or more. Its antigen remains unknown. Study results and caveats: By a 13 V-J model, ophthalmopathy was set apart from stable hyperthyroidism.

Uncontrolled infection, other autoimmune disease, pregnancy or lactation excluded patients. The chain couples TRBV7-3 to TRBJ1-2; D ambiguous. Sequencing input: peripheral blood or thyroid tissue (not recorded which). This sequence was found in an adult man with Graves' disease, either hyperthyroidism or ophthalmopathy (not recorded which). The CDR3 loop is CASSLNLGFYGYTF. The CDR3 DNA sequence: TGTGCCAGCAGCTTAAATCTGGGTTTCTATGGCTACACCTTC.